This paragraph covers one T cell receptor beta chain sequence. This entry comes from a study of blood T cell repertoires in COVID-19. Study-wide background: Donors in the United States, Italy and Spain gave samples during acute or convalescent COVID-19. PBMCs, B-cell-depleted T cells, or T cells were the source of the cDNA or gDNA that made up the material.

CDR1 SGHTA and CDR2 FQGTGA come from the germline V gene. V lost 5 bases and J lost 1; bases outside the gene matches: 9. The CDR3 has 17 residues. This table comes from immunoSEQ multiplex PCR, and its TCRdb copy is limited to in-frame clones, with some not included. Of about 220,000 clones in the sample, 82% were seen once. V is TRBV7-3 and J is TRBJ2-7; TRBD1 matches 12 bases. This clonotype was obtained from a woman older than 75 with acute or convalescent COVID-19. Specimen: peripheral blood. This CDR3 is CASSLGTGGFQSYEQYF. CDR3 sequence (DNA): TGTGCCAGCAGCCTCGGGACAGGGGGCTTTCAGTCCTACGAGCAGTACTTC.